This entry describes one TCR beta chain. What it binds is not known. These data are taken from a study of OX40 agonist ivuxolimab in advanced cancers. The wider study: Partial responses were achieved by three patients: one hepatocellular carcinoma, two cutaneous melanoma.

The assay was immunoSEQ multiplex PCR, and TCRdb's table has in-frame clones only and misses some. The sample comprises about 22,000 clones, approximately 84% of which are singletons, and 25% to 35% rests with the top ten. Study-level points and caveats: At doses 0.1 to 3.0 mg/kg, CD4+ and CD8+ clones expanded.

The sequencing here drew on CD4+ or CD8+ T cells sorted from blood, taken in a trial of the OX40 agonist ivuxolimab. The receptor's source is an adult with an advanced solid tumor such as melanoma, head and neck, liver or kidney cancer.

The CDR3 spells CASTPSGRLSGNTIYF. The DNA for the CDR3 is TGTGCCAGCACCCCTTCCGGACGACTCTCTGGAAACACCATATATTTT. The rearrangement uses TRBV9 and TRBJ1-3; D call uncertain. The V gene's germline CDR1 is SGDLS and CDR2 YYNGEE. This CDR3 is built from 16 residues. Trimming pared 6 bases from V and 0 bases from J, leaving 16 bases between.